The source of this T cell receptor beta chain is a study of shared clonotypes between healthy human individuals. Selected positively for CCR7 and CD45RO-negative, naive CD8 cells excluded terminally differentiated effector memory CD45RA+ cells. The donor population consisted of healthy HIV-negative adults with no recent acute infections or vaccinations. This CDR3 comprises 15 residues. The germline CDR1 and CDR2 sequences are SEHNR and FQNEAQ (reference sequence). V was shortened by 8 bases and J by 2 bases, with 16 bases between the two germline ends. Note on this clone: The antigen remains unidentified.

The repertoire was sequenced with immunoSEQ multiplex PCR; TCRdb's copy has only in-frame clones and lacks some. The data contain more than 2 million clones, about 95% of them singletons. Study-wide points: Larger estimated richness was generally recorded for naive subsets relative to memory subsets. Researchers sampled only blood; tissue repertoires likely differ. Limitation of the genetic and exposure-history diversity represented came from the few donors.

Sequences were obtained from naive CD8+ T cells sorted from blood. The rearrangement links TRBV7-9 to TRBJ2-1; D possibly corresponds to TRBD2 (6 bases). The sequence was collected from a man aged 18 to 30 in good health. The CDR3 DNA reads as TGTGCCAGCGATGGAGGGAGCGCTACCTACAATGAGCAGTTCTTC. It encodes CASDGGSATYNEQFF. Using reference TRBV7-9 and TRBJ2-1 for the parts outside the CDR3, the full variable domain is DTGVSQNPRHKITKRGQNVTFRCDPISEHNRLYWYRQTLGQGPEFLTYFQNEAQLEKSRLLSDRFSAERPKGSFSTLEIQRTEQGDSAMYLCASDGGSATYNEQFFGPGTRLTVL.